This is a list of T cell receptor beta chains from one sample in a study of CD8+CD57+ T cells in acquired aplastic anemia. TCRdb used MiXCR to reprocess the reads, holding one entry per CDR3 protein. Of approximately 190,000 distinct CDR3 sequences listed, around half are singletons. The material sequenced was sorted CD4+, CD8+, or CD8+CD57+ T cells (not recorded which) from PBMCs. The receptors come from a human donor with aplastic anemia. Both conserved end residues are trimmed from each CDR3. The order of the fields is J gene, V gene, CDR3 protein.

J: TRBJ2-7; V: TRBV10-2; CDR3: ASSGHNINEQY
J: TRBJ2-1; V: TRBV24-1; CDR3: ATRGGDNEQF
J: TRBJ1-1; V: TRBV7-9; CDR3: ASTPPGNTEAF
J: TRBJ1-6; V: TRBV2; CDR3: ASSLRGDSNYNSPLH
J: TRBJ2-5; V: TRBV20-1; CDR3: SAHYETQY
J: TRBJ2-3; V: TRBV7-2; CDR3: ASSYAFTDTQY
J: TRBJ1-5; V: TRBV30; CDR3: AWKDGMLVGQPQR
J: TRBJ2-5; V: TRBV24-1; CDR3: ATSDARGSGETQY
J: TRBJ2-7; V: TRBV25-1; CDR3: ASANPGGEGQY
J: TRBJ2-7; V: TRBV6-1; CDR3: ASSKQGVDGEQY
J: TRBJ1-2; V: TRBV19; CDR3: ASSTGTDTNYGYT
J: TRBJ2-7; V: TRBV7-9; CDR3: ASSFGRGEQY
J: TRBJ1-4; V: TRBV7-9; CDR3: AGSLVAKGGLF
J: TRBJ1-2; V: TRBV2; CDR3: ASSDEGGGGYT
J: TRBJ2-7; V: TRBV20-1; CDR3: SARGGGDYEQY
J: TRBJ2-7; V: TRBV6-1; CDR3: ASSEDDYLDEQY
J: TRBJ2-5; V: TRBV20-1; CDR3: SARSELAEY
J: TRBJ1-2; V: TRBV12-3/TRBV12-4; CDR3: ASSRRDRAIGYT
J: TRBJ1-2; V: TRBV5-1; CDR3: ASSSWTGDDYGYT
J: TRBJ1-5; V: TRBV19; CDR3: ASSIIQATNQPQH
J: TRBJ2-5; V: TRBV7-8; CDR3: ASIPEVAEVQETQY
J: TRBJ2-5; V: TRBV7-9; CDR3: ASSPASGRLQETQY
J: TRBJ2-5; V: TRBV2; CDR3: ASSEYQRNQETQY
J: TRBJ1-1; V: TRBV30; CDR3: AWSALGRLGNTEAF
J: TRBJ2-7; V: TRBV20-1; CDR3: SATVRVGEQY
J: TRBJ1-6; V: TRBV7-9; CDR3: ASSLTDSPLH
J: TRBJ1-4; V: TRBV12-3/TRBV12-4; CDR3: ASRETGRGEKLF
J: TRBJ2-5; V: TRBV7-2; CDR3: ASSPGRAETQY
J: TRBJ2-5; V: TRBV9; CDR3: ASSAASGFQETQY
J: TRBJ1-1; V: TRBV19; CDR3: ASRPPGQGNTEAF
J: TRBJ2-1; V: TRBV4-2; CDR3: ASSQVGNEQF